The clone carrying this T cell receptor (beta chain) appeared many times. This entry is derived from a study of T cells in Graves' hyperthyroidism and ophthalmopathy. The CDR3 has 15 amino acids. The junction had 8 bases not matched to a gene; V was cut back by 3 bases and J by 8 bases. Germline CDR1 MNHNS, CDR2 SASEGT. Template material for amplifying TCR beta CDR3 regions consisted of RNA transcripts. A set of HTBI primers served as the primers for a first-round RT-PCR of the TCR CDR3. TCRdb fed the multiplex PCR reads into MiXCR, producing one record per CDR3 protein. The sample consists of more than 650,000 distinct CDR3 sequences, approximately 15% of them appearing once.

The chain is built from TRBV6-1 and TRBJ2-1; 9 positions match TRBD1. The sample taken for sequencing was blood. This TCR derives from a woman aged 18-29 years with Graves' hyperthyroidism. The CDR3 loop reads CASSDRDRGFHEQFF. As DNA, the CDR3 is TGTGCCAGCAGTGACCGAGACAGGGGGTTTCATGAGCAGTTCTTC.